The 16 T cell receptor beta chains presented below share a single source sample, sequenced in a study of shared clonotypes between healthy human individuals. Using immunoSEQ multiplex PCR, the repertoire was profiled, and TCRdb retains in-frame clones only, with some absent. Here the sample spans hundreds of thousands of clones, about 95% being singletons. CD45RO-negative CD8 cells positively selected for CCR7 made up the naive population, which excluded terminally differentiated effector memory CD45RA+ cells. Material for sequencing was naive CD8+ T cells sorted from blood. The origin of the receptors is a woman aged 25 to 45 in good health.

The sample holds one count of this clone. The CDR3 spells CASSLGGSGGYEQYF. As DNA, the CDR3 is TGTGCCAGCAGCTTAGGTGGTAGCGGGGGGTACGAGCAGTACTTC. This chain joins TRBV13 and TRBJ2-7; TRBD2 aligns across 10 bases. From germline, CDR1 is PRHDT and CDR2 FYEKMQ (reference sequence). The CDR3 is 15 amino acids. V dropped 0 bases and J dropped 4; count of bases not matched to a gene: 3.

The chain joins TRBV7-9 to TRBJ2-1; 7 bases map to TRBD2. The CDR3 extends over 17 amino acids. The V and J ends lost 4 bases and 5 bases, in that order; junction bases with no gene match: 14. CDR1 SEHNR and CDR2 FQNEAQ come from the germline V gene (reference sequence). The CDR3 DNA reads TGTGCCAGCAGCTCCCCCCCCGGACTAGTCCCGAACAATGAGCAGTTCTTC. This sequence encodes CASSSPPGLVPNNEQFF.

A word on this clone: Other DNA sequences of this sample code for an identical CDR3. The chain links TRBV19 to TRBJ2-2; TRBD1 aligns across 7 bases. J was trimmed by 2 bases and V by 2 bases; bases with no gene match: 8. Germline V gene sequence: CDR1 LNHDA, CDR2 SQIVND (reference sequence). This CDR3 has 17 amino acids. CDR3: CASSIPGTETNTGELFF. Here the CDR3 DNA reads TGTGCCAGTAGTATACCTGGGACAGAGACAAACACCGGGGAGCTGTTTTTT.

V gene TRBV5-8 combines with J gene TRBJ2-1; the D gene is possibly TRBD2 (5 bases). V was clipped by 4 bases and J by 8 bases, with 16 bases between them. Germline CDR1 is SGHTS and CDR2 is YDEGEE. The CDR3 consists of 14 residues. Here the CDR3 reads CASSTDWARDEQFF. The CDR3 DNA sequence: TGTGCCAGCAGCACGGACTGGGCTAGGGATGAGCAGTTCTTC.

The chain carries TRBV19 and TRBJ1-5, with a weak D call TRBD1 (5 bases). The germline gives CDR1 LNHDA, CDR2 SQIVND (reference sequence). This CDR3 has 15 amino acids. Between the trimmed V and J ends, which lost 8 bases and 0 bases, there was a span of 14 bases. The CDR3 loop reads CASCSREYSNQPQHF. The DNA of the CDR3 is TGTGCCAGTTGTAGCAGGGAATATAGCAATCAGCCCCAGCATTTT.

The chain recombines TRBV7-9 with TRBJ2-3, with 9 positions matching TRBD2. Trimming cost V 5 bases and J 6 bases; bases outside gene matches: 18. CDR1 is SEHNR and CDR2 is FQNEAQ in the germline V gene (reference sequence). CDR3 length: 18 residues. CDR3 DNA: TGTGCCAGCAGCACCCGGGTAGCGGGAGCTCTTCGCGGGGATACGCAGTATTTT. As protein: CASSTRVAGALRGDTQYF.

This chain joins TRBV21-1 and TRBJ2-7; the D call TRBD2 from the table was never checked on the DNA. TRBV21-1 is a documented pseudogene. This CDR3 comprises 15 residues. The CDR3 sequence is CAGHRVPREGLEQYF. CDR3 nucleotides: TGTGCCGGCCACAGAGTTCCCCGGGAGGGCCTCGAGCAGTACTTC.

This clone was observed a handful of times. The chain joins TRBV7-9 to TRBJ1-1; 9 bases map to TRBD1. Germline V lookup: CDR1 SEHNR, CDR2 FQNEAQ (reference sequence). The CDR3 runs to 13 residues. V shed 7 bases and J 3 bases; nucleotides not matched to a gene: 3. DNA for the CDR3: TGTGCCAGCATGGGACAGGGTTACACTGAAGCTTTCTTT. This gives the protein CASMGQGYTEAFF.

The V gene is TRBV9, the J gene TRBJ2-7; D call uncertain. Trimming shortened V by 3 bases and J by 4 bases, and 14 bases separated the two germline ends. Germline V gene sequence: CDR1 SGDLS, CDR2 YYNGEE. The CDR3 covers 14 residues. CDR3 loop: CASSGWTNPYEQYF. The CDR3 nucleotides are TGTGCCAGCAGCGGATGGACCAACCCTTACGAGCAGTACTTC.

The V gene is TRBV5-6, the J gene TRBJ1-1; 7 nucleotides match TRBD1. This CDR3 spans 15 amino acids. Unmatched junction bases numbered 4, after V lost 1 base and J lost 1 base. Germline loops: CDR1 SGHDT, CDR2 YYEEEE. The CDR3 nucleotides are TGTGCCAGCAGCTTGAGGGCAGGGGGGAACACTGAAGCTTTCTTT. Translation gives CASSLRAGGNTEAFF.

For this clone: Within the sample, other DNA sequences also encode this same CDR3. This chain links TRBV5-8 with TRBJ2-2; no reliable D call. The V and J ends lost 0 bases and 2 bases respectively, with 5 bases between them. Germline CDR1 reads SGHTS; CDR2 reads YDEGEE. The CDR3 loop spans 14 amino acids. The CDR3 protein is CASSLVGNTGELFF. The DNA of the CDR3 is TGTGCCAGCAGCTTGGTGGGTAACACCGGGGAGCTGTTTTTT.

V usage is TRBV7-8 and J usage is TRBJ2-2, with 9 bases fitting TRBD1. The germline CDR1 and CDR2 sequences are SGHVS and FQNEAQ. With 3 bases clipped from V and 7 bases from J, the junction kept 9 bases outside the gene matches. This CDR3 has 16 amino acids. The CDR3 DNA sequence: TGTGCCAGCAGCTTTAAGGGACAGGGCAGGGTCGGGGAGCTGTTTTTT. Encoded protein: CASSFKGQGRVGELFF.

V is TRBV19 and J is TRBJ1-5; D is undetermined. Germline V CDR1 and CDR2: LNHDA, SQIVND (reference sequence). With 1 base removed from V and 4 bases from J, the gap between germline ends came to 11 bases. The CDR3 is 15 amino acids. The CDR3 spells CASSIADTWNQPQHF. As DNA, the CDR3 is TGTGCCAGTAGTATAGCTGACACCTGGAATCAGCCCCAGCATTTT.

This rearrangement joins TRBV4-1 to TRBJ1-1; possible D gene TRBD1, 5 bases. V lost 4 bases, J lost 7 bases, and 10 bases lay in between. Germline loops: CDR1 MGHRA, CDR2 YSYEKL. This CDR3 is 12 amino acids long. The CDR3 loop is CASSPHRGEAFF. The DNA of the CDR3 is TGCGCCAGCAGCCCTCATAGGGGTGAAGCTTTCTTT.

The genes are TRBV9 and TRBJ2-5; 8 positions agree with TRBD2. Germline V gene data show CDR1 as SGDLS and CDR2 as YYNGEE. The CDR3 length is 15 residues. V was clipped by 3 bases and J by 5 bases; unmatched bases: 9. CDR3: CASSAGGDLGETQYF. CDR3 DNA: TGTGCCAGCAGCGCGGGAGGGGACCTTGGGGAGACCCAGTACTTC.

The V call is TRBV5-6, the J call TRBJ1-4; no reliable D call. V dropped 1 base and J dropped 7 bases, with 20 bases sitting between them. This CDR3 region has 17 residues. Looked up from germline, CDR1 is SGHDT and CDR2 is YYEEEE. CDR3 DNA: TGTGCCAGCAGCTTGAGCTATAGATCGCTCGGGATTGAAAAACTGTTTTTT. The encoded protein is CASSLSYRSLGIEKLFF. Complete variable domain (other parts from reference TRBV5-6 and TRBJ1-4): DAGVTQSPTHLIKTRGQQVTLRCSPKSGHDTVSWYQQALGQGPQFIFQYYEEEERQRGNFPDRFSGHQFPNYSSELNVNALLLGDSALYLCASSLSYRSLGIEKLFFGSGTQLSVL.